This TCR beta chain was captured by sequencing in a study of PD-L1 blockade in urothelial cancer. At the level of the study: The authors examined blood 3 weeks (second dose) and 6 weeks after treatment start.

As for this clone: Its antigen is unknown.

Germline CDR1 is MNHNS and CDR2 is SASEGT. The CDR3 covers 14 residues. The J segment lost 7 bases and the V segment lost 8 bases, leaving 8 bases of the junction unmatched. Time point reported: peripheral blood 6 weeks after treatment start. Produced via immunoSEQ multiplex PCR; TCRdb's table is partial and in-frame only. Among 66,000 or so clones listed, roughly 90% were seen once. Study-wide results and caveats: Larger 3-week expansion of tumor-associated blood clones was seen in durable-benefit patients.

The V and J genes are TRBV6-1 and TRBJ1-5, with TRBD1 matching 10 bases. The specimen was PBMCs, collected around atezolizumab (anti-PD-L1) treatment. This TCR was recovered from a man in his sixties with urothelial cancer. The CDR3 nucleotides read TGTGCCAGCTCCTTGGACAGGGGGGGACAGCCCCAGCATTTT. This codes for CASSLDRGGQPQHF.